This TCR beta chain was observed in a study of CD8 T cells in ankylosing spondylitis (dated by TCRdb to about 2017). Study-level background: The study set out to find disease-linked TCR variants by profiling T cell receptor beta repertoires in ankylosing spondylitis patients and healthy donors. The full study cohort comprised around 25 ankylosing spondylitis patients and about a hundred healthy donors. Peripheral blood was sampled, and synovial fluid was also collected from ankylosing spondylitis patients. The paper's findings and limits, for the study overall: According to the report, matched synovial fluid samples from ankylosing spondylitis patients were significantly enriched for the disease-linked clones. Some TCR beta motif variants had previously been reported in synovial fluid and blood of reactive arthritis patients, which suggested common disease-initiation mechanisms. The disease-linked clones had a CD8+ phenotype and were found at relatively low frequencies in peripheral blood. A TCR beta motif made up of eight or nine highly homologous amino acid variants appeared to be characteristic of blood from ankylosing spondylitis patients.

The cysteine opens and the phenylalanine closes a CDR3 of 13 amino acids. The read is trimmed to its CDR3 DNA, 39 bases read in frame from base 1. V is cut back by 2 bases and J by 8 bases, with 0 bases in the junction unmatched. Taken from the germline V gene, the CDR1 and CDR2 loops are SGHRS and YFSETQ. The listed sequencing device is Illumina HiSeq 2500. TCR beta libraries were prepared by quantitative 5'-RACE with molecular barcodes. The original methods were these. A new computational method based on a probabilistic model of VDJ rearrangement was used to identify disease-linked TCR variants. The public sequencing data were trimmed at Q25 with fastp and processed into clonotypes with MiXCR by TCRdb, which kept only in-frame beta chains. CDR3 protein sequences are deduplicated, and each keeps its most common genes and DNA. These V and J calls originate from TCRdb's pipeline instead of the authors' own analysis. The sample data list under 300,000 distinct CDR3 sequences, and approximately 11% of these were observed just once. Of the sample, under 7% is held by the ten largest clones.

This clonotype was recorded at least ten times. The clone's antigen remains unknown. No base-level quality is on record; no much larger clone is a single base apart. Sequenced sample: blood, either unsorted or a sorted T cell fraction (not recorded which). This TCR was sampled from a male donor with ankylosing spondylitis or in good health (not recorded which). Recombination joined TRBV5-1 with TRBJ2-1; the central 11 bases match TRBD2. CDR3 protein: CASSLLAGDEQFF. The nucleotide sequence is given as TGCGCCAGCAGCTTACTAGCGGGAGATGAGCAGTTCTTC.